This TCR beta chain appears in the sequencing data of a study of CD8+ T cells in alopecia areata. Study as a whole: Patients in the treated group were given tofacitinib by mouth, 5 to 10 mg twice a day. Tofacitinib continued for 6 to 18 months and was then withheld for 6 months. Regarding the study as a whole: There were also resident alphabeta T cells of normal skin sequenced in scalp samples.

The table lists this clone with a count of one. Antigen unknown. CDR3 length: 11 residues. The germline gives CDR1 MNHNS, CDR2 SASEGT. Deletions cut 9 bases from V and 8 bases from J, with 11 bases between. It was cDNA, reverse transcribed from extracted RNA, that served as the sequencing template. Only in-frame clones appear in the TCRdb table, and some are missing; sequencing was by immunoSEQ multiplex PCR. The sample has about 270,000 clones, over 45% seen once. Treatment: oral pan-JAK inhibitor, 5-10 mg twice daily. Isolation of CD4+ and CD8+ T cells from PBMCs was achieved by sorting. The V and J genes are TRBV6-1 and TRBJ2-1, with no clear D. This receptor was obtained from a human donor with alopecia areata. This specimen consisted of CD4+ T cells sorted from blood, obtained around week 53, from a patient treated with tofacitinib. The CDR3, as DNA: TGTGCCAGTGACTGGCCCGATGAGCAGTTCTTC. Protein: CASDWPDEQFF.